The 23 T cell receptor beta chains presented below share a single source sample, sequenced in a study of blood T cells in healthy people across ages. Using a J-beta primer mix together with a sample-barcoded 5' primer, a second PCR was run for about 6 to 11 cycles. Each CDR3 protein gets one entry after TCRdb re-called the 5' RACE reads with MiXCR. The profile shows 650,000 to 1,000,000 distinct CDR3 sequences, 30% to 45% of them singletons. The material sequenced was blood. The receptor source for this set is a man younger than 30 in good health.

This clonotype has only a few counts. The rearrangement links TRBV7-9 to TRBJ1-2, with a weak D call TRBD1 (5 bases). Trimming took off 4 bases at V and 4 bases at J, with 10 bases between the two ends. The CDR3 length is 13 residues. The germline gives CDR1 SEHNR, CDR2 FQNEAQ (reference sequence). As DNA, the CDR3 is TGTGCCAGCAGCTCCGGGGCCGGCTATGGCTACACCTTC. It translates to CASSSGAGYGYTF. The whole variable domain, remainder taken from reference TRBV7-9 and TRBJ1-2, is DTGVSQNPRHKITKRGQNVTFRCDPISEHNRLYWYRQTLGQGPEFLTYFQNEAQLEKSRLLSDRFSAERPKGSFSTLEIQRTEQGDSAMYLCASSSGAGYGYTFGSGTRLTVV.

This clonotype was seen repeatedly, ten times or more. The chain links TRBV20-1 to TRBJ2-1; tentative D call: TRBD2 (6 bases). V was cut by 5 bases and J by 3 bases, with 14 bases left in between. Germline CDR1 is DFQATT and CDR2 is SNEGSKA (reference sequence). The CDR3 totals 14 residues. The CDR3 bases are TGCAGTGCTCCGGGACTTGCCATCTACAATGAGCAGTTCTTC. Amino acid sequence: CSAPGLAIYNEQFF.

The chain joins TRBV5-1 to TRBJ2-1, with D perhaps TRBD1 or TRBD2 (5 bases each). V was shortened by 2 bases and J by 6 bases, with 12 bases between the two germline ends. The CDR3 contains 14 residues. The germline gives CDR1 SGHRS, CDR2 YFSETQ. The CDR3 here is CASSLTAGSNEQFF. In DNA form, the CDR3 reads TGCGCCAGCAGCTTAACGGCAGGGAGCAATGAGCAGTTCTTC.

In nucleotides, the CDR3 is TGCAGTGCTAGAGAGCGGGACAGGGGTTCGGGCGGCTACACCTTC. Amino acids: CSARERDRGSGGYTF. The J gene is TRBJ1-2, the V gene TRBV20-1; 10 bases are a match to TRBD1. The V gene end was trimmed by 0 bases and the J gene end by 8 bases; junction bases not matched to a gene: 9. Germline V gene sequence: CDR1 DFQATT, CDR2 SNEGSKA (reference sequence). The CDR3 length is 15 residues.

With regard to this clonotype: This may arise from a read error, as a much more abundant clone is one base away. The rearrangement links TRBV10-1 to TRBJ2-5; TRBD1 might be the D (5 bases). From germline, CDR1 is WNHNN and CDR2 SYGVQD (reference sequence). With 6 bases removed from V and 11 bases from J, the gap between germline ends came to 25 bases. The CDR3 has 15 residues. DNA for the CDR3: TGCGCCAGCAGGACCAGGGTCACCTCCTACAATGAGCAGTACTTC. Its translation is CASRTRVTSYNEQYF.

The CDR3 spells CASSLGETTYEQYF. DNA of the CDR3: TGTGCCAGCAGTTTGGGGGAGACAACCTACGAGCAGTACTTC. The rearrangement joins TRBV12-3 or TRBV12-4 to TRBJ2-7; D tentatively fits TRBD1 or TRBD2 (5 bases each). The CDR3 covers 14 residues. Trimming shortened V by 3 bases and J by 2 bases, and 11 bases separated the two germline ends.

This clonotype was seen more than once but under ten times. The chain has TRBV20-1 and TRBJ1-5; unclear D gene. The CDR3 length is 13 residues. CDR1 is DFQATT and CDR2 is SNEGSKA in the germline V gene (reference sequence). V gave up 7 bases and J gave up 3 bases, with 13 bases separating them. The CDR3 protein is CSGGGSLNQPQHF. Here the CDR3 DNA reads TGCAGTGGGGGAGGCAGCCTCAATCAGCCCCAGCATTTT.

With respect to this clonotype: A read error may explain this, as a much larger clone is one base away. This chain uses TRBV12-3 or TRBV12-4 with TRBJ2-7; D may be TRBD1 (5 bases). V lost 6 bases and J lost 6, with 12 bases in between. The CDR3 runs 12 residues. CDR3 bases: TGTGCCAGCAGAGCAGGGCCCCGCGAGCAGTACTTC. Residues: CASRAGPREQYF.

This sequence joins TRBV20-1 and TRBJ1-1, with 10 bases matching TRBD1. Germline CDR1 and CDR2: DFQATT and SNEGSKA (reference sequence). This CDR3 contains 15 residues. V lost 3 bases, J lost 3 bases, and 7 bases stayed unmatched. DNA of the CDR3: TGCAGTGCTAGGAGCGCTGGACAGGGGGACACTGAAGCTTTCTTT. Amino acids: CSARSAGQGDTEAFF.

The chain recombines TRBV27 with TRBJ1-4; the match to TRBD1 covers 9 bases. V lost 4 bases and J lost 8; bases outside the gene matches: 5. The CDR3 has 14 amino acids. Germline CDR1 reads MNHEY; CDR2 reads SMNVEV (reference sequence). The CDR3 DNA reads TGTGCCAGCAGTTGGGGACAGGGTGGCGAAAAACTGTTTTTT. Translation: CASSWGQGGEKLFF.

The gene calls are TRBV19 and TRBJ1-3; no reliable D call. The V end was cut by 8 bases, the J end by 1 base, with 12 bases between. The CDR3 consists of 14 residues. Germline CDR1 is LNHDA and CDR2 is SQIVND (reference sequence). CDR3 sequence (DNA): TGTGCCAGTCAACAGAGCCGTTCTGGAAACACCATATATTTT. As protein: CASQQSRSGNTIYF.

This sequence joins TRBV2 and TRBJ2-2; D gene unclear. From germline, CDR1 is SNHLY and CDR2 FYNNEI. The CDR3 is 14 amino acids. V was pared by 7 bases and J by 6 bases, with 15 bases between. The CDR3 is CASTSSAQSGELFF. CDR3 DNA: TGTGCCAGCACCAGCAGTGCCCAATCCGGGGAGCTGTTTTTT.

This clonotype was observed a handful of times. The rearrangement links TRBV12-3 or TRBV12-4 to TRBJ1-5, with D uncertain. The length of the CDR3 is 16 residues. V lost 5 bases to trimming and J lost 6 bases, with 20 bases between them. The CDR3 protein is CASSTAPAGVGQPQHF. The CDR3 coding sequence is TGTGCCAGCAGTACAGCCCCGGCAGGTGTCGGTCAGCCCCAGCATTTT.

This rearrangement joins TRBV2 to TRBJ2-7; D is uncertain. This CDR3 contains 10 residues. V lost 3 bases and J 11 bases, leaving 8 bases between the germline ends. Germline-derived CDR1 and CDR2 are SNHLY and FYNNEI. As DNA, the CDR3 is TGTGCCAGCAGTGATCTGGGGAAGTACTTC. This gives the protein CASSDLGKYF.

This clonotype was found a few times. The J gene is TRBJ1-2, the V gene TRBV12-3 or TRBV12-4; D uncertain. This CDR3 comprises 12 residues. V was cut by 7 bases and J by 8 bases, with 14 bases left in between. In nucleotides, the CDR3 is TGTGCCAGCACCCGGGCCGGCTTCGGCTACACCTTC. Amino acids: CASTRAGFGYTF.

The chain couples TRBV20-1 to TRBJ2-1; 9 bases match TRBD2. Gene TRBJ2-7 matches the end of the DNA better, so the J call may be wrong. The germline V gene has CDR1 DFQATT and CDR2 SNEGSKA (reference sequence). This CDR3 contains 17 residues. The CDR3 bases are TGCAGTGCTGCCGGTAGCGGGGGCGATAGCTCCTACAATGAGCAGTACTTC. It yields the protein CSAAGSGGDSSYNEQYF.

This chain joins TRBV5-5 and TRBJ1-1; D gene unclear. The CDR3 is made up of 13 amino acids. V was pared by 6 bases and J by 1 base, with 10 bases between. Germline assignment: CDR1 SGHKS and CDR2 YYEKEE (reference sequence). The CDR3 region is CASIPRANTEAFF. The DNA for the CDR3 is TGTGCCAGCATCCCTAGGGCGAACACTGAAGCTTTCTTT.

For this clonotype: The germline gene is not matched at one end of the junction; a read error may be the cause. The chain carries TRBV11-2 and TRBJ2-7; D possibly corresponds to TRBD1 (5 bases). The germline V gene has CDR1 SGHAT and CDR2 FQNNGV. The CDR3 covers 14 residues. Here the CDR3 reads CASSLDRVTYGQYF. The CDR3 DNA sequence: TGTGCCAGCAGCTTAGACAGGGTGACCTACGGGCAGTACTTC. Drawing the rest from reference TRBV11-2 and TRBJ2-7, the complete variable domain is EAGVAQSPRYKIIEKRQSVAFWCNPISGHATLYWYQQILGQGPKLLIQFQNNGVVDDSQLPKDRFSAERLKGVDSTLKIQPAKLEDSAVYLCASSLDRVTYGQYFGPGTRLTVT.

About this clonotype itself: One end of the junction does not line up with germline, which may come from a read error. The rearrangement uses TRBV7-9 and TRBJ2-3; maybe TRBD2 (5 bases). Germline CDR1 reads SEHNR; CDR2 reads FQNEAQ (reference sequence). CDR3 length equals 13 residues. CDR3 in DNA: TGTGCCAGCAGCGTAGCGTTACCAGATACGCAGTATTTT. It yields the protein CASSVALPDTQYF.

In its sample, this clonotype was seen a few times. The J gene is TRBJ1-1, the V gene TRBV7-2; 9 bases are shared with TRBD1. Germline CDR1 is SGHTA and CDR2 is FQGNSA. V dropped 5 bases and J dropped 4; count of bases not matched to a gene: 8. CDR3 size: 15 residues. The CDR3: CASSITGGGGTEAFF. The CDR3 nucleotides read TGTGCCAGCAGCATAACAGGGGGCGGTGGCACTGAAGCTTTCTTT.

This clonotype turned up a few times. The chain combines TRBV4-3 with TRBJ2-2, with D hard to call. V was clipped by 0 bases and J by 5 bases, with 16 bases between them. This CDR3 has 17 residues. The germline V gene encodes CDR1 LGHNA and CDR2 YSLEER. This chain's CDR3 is CASSQDLTQTHTGELFF. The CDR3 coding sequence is TGCGCCAGCAGCCAAGACTTGACCCAGACTCATACCGGGGAGCTGTTTTTT.

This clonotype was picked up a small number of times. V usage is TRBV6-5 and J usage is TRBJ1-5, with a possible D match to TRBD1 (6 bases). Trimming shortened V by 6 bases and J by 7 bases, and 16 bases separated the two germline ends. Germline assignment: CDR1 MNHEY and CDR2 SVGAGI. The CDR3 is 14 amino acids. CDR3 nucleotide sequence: TGTGCCAGCAGCTCTCCAGGGGCTGGGCAGCCCCAGCATTTT. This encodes CASSSPGAGQPQHF.

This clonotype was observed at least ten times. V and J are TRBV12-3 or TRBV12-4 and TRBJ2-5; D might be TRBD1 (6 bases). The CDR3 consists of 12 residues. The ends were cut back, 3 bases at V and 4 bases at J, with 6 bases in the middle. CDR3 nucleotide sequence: TGTGCCAGCAGTTTCAGGGGAGAGACCCAGTACTTC. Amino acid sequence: CASSFRGETQYF.